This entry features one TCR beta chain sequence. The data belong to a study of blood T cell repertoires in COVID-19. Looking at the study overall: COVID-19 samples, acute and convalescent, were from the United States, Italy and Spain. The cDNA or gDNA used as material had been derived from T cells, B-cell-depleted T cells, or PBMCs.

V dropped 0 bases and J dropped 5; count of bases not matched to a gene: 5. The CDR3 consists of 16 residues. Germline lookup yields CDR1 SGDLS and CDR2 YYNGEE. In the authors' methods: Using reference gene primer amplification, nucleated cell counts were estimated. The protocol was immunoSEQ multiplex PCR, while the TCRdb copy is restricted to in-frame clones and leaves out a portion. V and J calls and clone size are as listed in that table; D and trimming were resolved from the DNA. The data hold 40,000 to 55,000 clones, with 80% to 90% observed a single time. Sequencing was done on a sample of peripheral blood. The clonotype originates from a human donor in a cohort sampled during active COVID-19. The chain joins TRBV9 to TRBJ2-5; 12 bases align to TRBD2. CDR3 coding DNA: TGTGCCAGCAGCGTAGTGGCTAGCGGGAGGGTGGAGACCCAGTACTTC. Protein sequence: CASSVVASGRVETQYF.